A selection of T cell receptor beta chains follows, all from one sample in a study of regulatory T cells in long-lasting Graves disease. TCRdb itself ran the multiplex PCR reads through MiXCR, one entry per CDR3 protein. The table lists some 600,000 distinct CDR3 sequences, around 15% of them singletons. These data are also associated with another study on T cells in Graves' hyperthyroidism and ophthalmopathy.

The sample in question was peripheral blood mononuclear cells (PBMCs), obtained at new diagnosis, from a patient treated with antithyroid drugs. All receptors derive from a young man with Graves disease. CDR3s include the opening cysteine and the closing phenylalanine or tryptophan. The order of the fields is CDR3 length, V gene, J gene, CDR3 protein.

17	TRBV3-1	TRBJ1-1	CASSLSGMVGMNTEAFF
18	TRBV11-2	TRBJ2-6	CASSLEGVGHSGANVLTF
14	TRBV7-3	TRBJ2-1	CASSPETSWNEQFF
13	TRBV28	TRBJ1-5	CASIKEYNQPQHF
16	TRBV6-5	TRBJ1-2	CASSYYRQGSNYGYTF
14	TRBV20-1	TRBJ2-2	CSAMAGRGTGELFF
16	TRBV2	TRBJ1-5	CASRLRPTGGNQPQHF
14	TRBV20-1	TRBJ2-5	CSARDGLAGETQYF
14	TRBV7-3	TRBJ2-7	CASSLIPGKNEQYF
16	TRBV27	TRBJ2-1	CASRDTSGSSYNEQFF
14	TRBV6-1	TRBJ1-4	CASSDLTGNEKLFF
13	TRBV6-2/TRBV6-3	TRBJ2-2	CASSEHGRIGLFF
13	TRBV5-5	TRBJ2-1	CASSHNNRGEQFF
12	TRBV27	TRBJ2-1	CASSLWGDEQFF
20	TRBV4-1	TRBJ2-5	CASSQRFTGTSGIVGETQYF
17	TRBV19	TRBJ1-1	CASIEGQGARRDTEAFF
14	TRBV28	TRBJ2-4	CASSFRTGGNIQYF
17	TRBV28	TRBJ1-2	CASSSGQGAGGSYGYTF
16	TRBV5-1	TRBJ2-5	CASSLGAGGKQETQYF
16	TRBV20-1	TRBJ2-7	CSAVEFSGIAEYEQYF
16	TRBV20-1	TRBJ2-3	CSAPGGWDGRTDTQYF
14	TRBV3-1	TRBJ1-1	CASSQVEGSTEAFF
15	TRBV2	TRBJ2-7	CASSVSIAGVYEQYF
12	TRBV6-1	TRBJ2-5	CASSGQGETQYF
14	TRBV5-6	TRBJ2-5	CASSSGQYQETQYF
13	TRBV12-3/TRBV12-4	TRBJ1-6	CASSLGHVSPLHF
17	TRBV9	TRBJ2-2	CASSAGTSGRGTGELFF
17	TRBV15	TRBJ2-7	CATSREPSGGSSYEQYF
13	TRBV13	TRBJ2-2	CASSLSRVGELFF
13	TRBV20-1	TRBJ2-3	CSSSGVSTDTQYF
14	TRBV12-3/TRBV12-4	TRBJ2-7	CASSPNDSSYEQYF
16	TRBV3-1	TRBJ2-3	CASSHLGTGATDTQYF
13	TRBV30	TRBJ1-1	CAWSVGGSAEAFF
13	TRBV2	TRBJ2-5	CASSELLQETQYF
11	TRBV6-2/TRBV6-3	TRBJ2-1	CASTLASGQFF
13	TRBV20-1	TRBJ1-1	CSAVGASYTEAFF
15	TRBV28	TRBJ2-5	CASSLLGAGRETQYF
14	TRBV28	TRBJ1-1	CASSPGGSRQEAFF
13	TRBV5-1	TRBJ2-7	CASSLSFSLEQYF
14	TRBV30	TRBJ2-7	CAWSRQGGSYEQYF
15	TRBV14	TRBJ2-1	CASSQDPDLHNEQFF
14	TRBV6-5	TRBJ2-3	CASSYSTGIDTQYF
12	TRBV2	TRBJ1-1	CASIQTGGEAFF
12	TRBV30	TRBJ1-2	CAWSQGTYGYTF
11	TRBV20-1	TRBJ2-1	CSARASGEQFF
17	TRBV10-3	TRBJ2-7	CAISESSVGRETYEQYF
17	TRBV5-1	TRBJ2-2	CASSLDAGGANTGELFF
15	TRBV5-1	TRBJ2-3	CASSSTTFSTDTQYF
13	TRBV20-1	TRBJ1-2	CSASGGASYGYTF
12	TRBV7-9	TRBJ1-2	CASSLVGVGYTF